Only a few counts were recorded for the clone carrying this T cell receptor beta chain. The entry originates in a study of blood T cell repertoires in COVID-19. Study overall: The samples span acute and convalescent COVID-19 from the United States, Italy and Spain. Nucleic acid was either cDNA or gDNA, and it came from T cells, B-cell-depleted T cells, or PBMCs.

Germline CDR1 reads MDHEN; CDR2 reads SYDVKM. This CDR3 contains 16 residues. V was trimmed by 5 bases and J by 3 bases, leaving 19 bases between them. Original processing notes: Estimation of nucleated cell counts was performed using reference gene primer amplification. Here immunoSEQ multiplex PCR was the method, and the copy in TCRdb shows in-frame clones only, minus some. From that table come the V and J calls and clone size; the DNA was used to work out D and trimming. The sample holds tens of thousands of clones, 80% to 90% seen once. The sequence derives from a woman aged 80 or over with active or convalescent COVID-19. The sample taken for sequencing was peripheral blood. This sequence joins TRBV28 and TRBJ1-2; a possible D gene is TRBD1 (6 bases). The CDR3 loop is CASSVQGSARYYGYTF. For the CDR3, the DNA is TGTGCCAGCAGTGTGCAGGGGTCTGCTCGTTACTATGGCTACACCTTC.